Listed here are 22 T cell receptor beta chains from one sample, sequenced in a study of cytomegalovirus exposure and HLA in healthy donors. The PCR used 60 Vbeta and 13 Jbeta primers. Repertoires were generated with immunoSEQ multiplex PCR, while TCRdb's copy carries only in-frame clones and drops some. The repertoire holds some 90,000 clones, with approximately 80% as singletons. Input material: PBMCs. These receptors were taken from a man aged 30 to 39 in good health and CMV-seropositive.

The chain links TRBV10-3 to TRBJ1-2, with 7 positions matching TRBD1. The V gene's germline CDR1 is ENHRY and CDR2 SYGVKD. V lost 2 bases to trimming and J lost 4 bases; unmatched junction nucleotides: 4. The CDR3 is 14 residues long. The CDR3 spells CAISEGTAFYGYTF. CDR3 coding DNA: TGTGCCATCAGTGAGGGGACAGCTTTCTATGGCTACACCTTC.

The chain is built from TRBV28 and TRBJ2-2; D unclear. There are 15 residues in the CDR3. Trimming cost V 5 bases and J 0 bases, with 10 bases left between them. Germline V gene data show CDR1 as MDHEN and CDR2 as SYDVKM. The CDR3: CASSPESANTGELFF. CDR3 DNA sequence: TGTGCCAGCAGTCCCGAGAGCGCGAACACCGGGGAGCTGTTTTTT.

The chain employs TRBV18 and TRBJ1-2, with 7 bases aligning to TRBD1. The J segment lost 1 base and the V segment lost 3 bases, leaving 2 bases of the junction unmatched. The CDR3 is 14 residues long. Germline V gene lookup returns CDR1 KGHSH and CDR2 LQKENI. This chain's CDR3 is CASSPDRDNYGYTF. The CDR3 region has the DNA TGTGCCAGCTCACCTGACAGGGATAACTATGGCTACACCTTC.

The J gene is TRBJ1-1, the V gene TRBV19, with 7 bases matching TRBD1. This CDR3 is built from 14 residues. The germline V gene encodes CDR1 LNHDA and CDR2 SQIVND (reference sequence). The V segment lost 5 bases and the J segment 5 bases; nucleotides outside the gene matches: 8. The CDR3: CASSFRTGPTEAFF. The DNA of the CDR3 is TGTGCCAGTAGTTTTAGGACAGGACCGACTGAAGCTTTCTTT.

The genes are TRBV6-1 and TRBJ1-1; tentative D call: TRBD1 (5 bases). CDR1 and CDR2 (germline): MNHNS, SASEGT. Trimming shortened V by 10 bases and J by 4 bases, and 16 bases separated the two germline ends. This CDR3 comprises 13 residues. The CDR3 DNA reads TGTGCCACGCGCCCAGGGATCTCCACTGAAGCTTTCTTT. Translated: CATRPGISTEAFF.

This clone has just a few counts. This sequence joins TRBV28 and TRBJ2-1, with D tentatively TRBD2 (6 bases). This CDR3 is built from 14 residues. Per germline, CDR1 MDHEN and CDR2 SYDVKM. Trimming removed 9 bases from V and 6 bases from J, with 18 bases in between. CDR3 sequence: CASDGGTQANEQFF. The CDR3 DNA reads TGTGCCAGTGACGGAGGGACTCAAGCCAATGAGCAGTTCTTC.

The chain employs TRBV18 and TRBJ2-3; D call uncertain. This CDR3 spans 14 amino acids. The V end lost 4 bases, the J end lost 0 bases, and 8 bases lay between the germline ends. Per the germline V gene, CDR1 is KGHSH and CDR2 is LQKENI. In nucleotides, the CDR3 is TGTGCCAGCTCACTAACACGTAGCACAGATACGCAGTATTTT. This sequence encodes CASSLTRSTDTQYF.

The gene calls are TRBV4-2 and TRBJ2-5, with 8 bases fitting TRBD1. The J call may be incorrect, as the DNA end agrees better with TRBJ2-7. CDR3 length equals 15 residues. Looked up from germline, CDR1 is LGHNA and CDR2 is YNFKEQ. The CDR3 is CASSPRTGWSDEQYF. The CDR3 DNA reads as TGTGCCAGCAGCCCTCGGACAGGGTGGTCGGACGAGCAGTACTTC.

This clone was found once. This chain connects TRBV19 to TRBJ2-5; a weak D match, TRBD1 (6 bases). Germline CDR1 is LNHDA and CDR2 is SQIVND (reference sequence). The germline V and J ends were trimmed by 5 bases and 4 bases, with 14 bases remaining between them. The length of the CDR3 is 14 residues. CDR3 nucleotide sequence: TGTGCCAGTAGTGCCATTACAGGGTTAGAGACCCAGTACTTC. This codes for CASSAITGLETQYF.

Here the CDR3 reads CASSLGDRGPDEQYF. The DNA of the CDR3 is TGTGCCAGCAGCCTGGGGGACAGGGGTCCGGACGAGCAGTACTTC. The chain is built from TRBV9 and TRBJ2-7; 10 bases map to TRBD1. V was clipped by 4 bases and J by 5 bases; unmatched bases: 9. CDR3 length: 15 amino acids. Germline lookup yields CDR1 SGDLS and CDR2 YYNGEE.

This clone came up a few times. This chain connects TRBV28 to TRBJ1-2; D not certain. Germline CDR1 is MDHEN and CDR2 is SYDVKM. V gave up 4 bases and J gave up 0 bases, with 12 bases separating them. CDR3 length equals 15 residues. The CDR3 DNA is TGTGCCAGCAGTTCGGGGTTCGCGTCTAACTATGGCTACACCTTC. This translates into CASSSGFASNYGYTF.

CDR3 bases: TGTGCCACCAGCAGAGATCAGGTAGATGCGGGTGGCTACACCTTC. Its protein is CATSRDQVDAGGYTF. The chain recombines TRBV15 with TRBJ1-2; unclear D gene. This CDR3 has 15 amino acids. V shed 0 bases and J shed 7 bases, with 15 bases lying between them. CDR1 is LNHNV and CDR2 is YYDKDF in the germline V gene (reference sequence).

V and J are TRBV7-9 and TRBJ2-1, with D possibly TRBD1 on 5 matching bases. Germline V gene data show CDR1 as SEHNR and CDR2 as FQNEAQ (reference sequence). The CDR3 spans 14 residues. The V and J ends lost 4 bases and 5 bases respectively, with 12 bases between them. The CDR3 DNA reads TGTGCCAGCAGCTGGGGCCGGGTCGACAATGAGCAGTTCTTC. Protein sequence: CASSWGRVDNEQFF.

As regards this clone: With a far larger clone one base away, a read error is the likely cause. The chain carries TRBV6-1 and TRBJ1-2, with no clear D. The CDR3 has 14 amino acids. Trimming shortened V by 6 bases and J by 5 bases, and 16 bases separated the two germline ends. In germline, CDR1 is MNHNS, CDR2 SASEGT. CDR3 bases: TGTGCCAGCAGCGAGGATCTATCGGTGTATGGCTACACCTTC. It specifies CASSEDLSVYGYTF.

Points on this clone: The same CDR3 is also encoded by other DNA sequences in this sample. The rearrangement joins TRBV18 to TRBJ2-1; D may be TRBD1 (5 bases). CDR3 length: 14 amino acids. Trimming stripped 3 bases from V and 2 bases from J, with 8 bases between. CDR1 and CDR2 (germline): KGHSH, LQKENI. CDR3 region: CASSPQGTYNEQFF. The CDR3 nucleotides are TGTGCCAGCTCACCTCAGGGAACCTACAATGAGCAGTTCTTC. The whole variable domain, filled in from reference TRBV18 and TRBJ2-1, reads NAGVMQNPRHLVRRRGQEARLRCSPMKGHSHVYWYRQLPEEGLKFMVYLQKENIIDESGMPKERFSAEFPKEGPSILRIQQVVRGDSAAYFCASSPQGTYNEQFFGPGTRLTVL.

The chain links TRBV5-1 to TRBJ2-3, with D perhaps TRBD1 (6 bases). Germline assignment: CDR1 SGHRS and CDR2 YFSETQ. V was trimmed by 0 bases and J by 0 bases, leaving 11 bases between them. CDR3 length equals 16 residues. The CDR3 bases are TGCGCCAGCAGCTTGGCCGGGACACCAAGCACAGATACGCAGTATTTT. Its protein is CASSLAGTPSTDTQYF.

The chain is built from TRBV30 and TRBJ1-1; 8 positions agree with TRBD1. V trimming: 5 bases; J trimming: 4 bases; junction bases outside the gene matches: 6. CDR1 is GTSNPN, CDR2 SVGIG, per germline (reference sequence). The CDR3 loop spans 13 amino acids. The CDR3 is CAWQEQGVTEAFF. The CDR3 DNA reads as TGTGCCTGGCAGGAACAGGGGGTCACTGAAGCTTTCTTT.

The gene calls are TRBV7-9 and TRBJ1-1; D not resolved. V was trimmed by 2 bases and J by 0 bases, leaving 7 bases between them. This CDR3 has 14 residues. Germline V gives CDR1 SEHNR, CDR2 FQNEAQ (reference sequence). The CDR3 sequence: CASSLRSMNTEAFF. CDR3 nucleotide sequence: TGTGCCAGCAGCTTACGCAGTATGAACACTGAAGCTTTCTTT.

This clone was seen a handful of times. CDR3 sequence: CASSATGTGYQPQHF. CDR3 sequence (DNA): TGTGCCAGCAGCGCGACCGGGACAGGGTATCAGCCCCAGCATTTT. V gene TRBV9 combines with J gene TRBJ1-5; 9 bases are shared with TRBD1. The V gene's germline CDR1 is SGDLS and CDR2 YYNGEE. The ends lost 3 bases at V and 5 bases at J; junction bases unmatched: 6. The length of the CDR3 is 15 residues.

CDR3 residues: CASSSGTPQAEAFF. The CDR3 DNA reads as TGTGCCAGCAGTTCCGGGACACCCCAAGCAGAAGCTTTCTTT. V and J are TRBV27 and TRBJ1-1; TRBD1 is a possible D gene (6 bases). The germline V gene has CDR1 MNHEY and CDR2 SMNVEV (reference sequence). The ends were cut back, 4 bases at V and 8 bases at J, with 17 bases in the middle. The CDR3 sequence is 14 residues long.

The chain uses TRBV11-3 and TRBJ2-1, with 7 bases matching TRBD2. This CDR3 spans 18 amino acids. CDR1 is SGHNT and CDR2 is YENEEA in the germline V gene. The ends lost 1 base at V and 0 bases at J; junction bases unmatched: 9. The CDR3 DNA reads as TGTGCCAGCAGCTTAGCTTCGTCGGTAGCGGGCTCCTACAATGAGCAGTTCTTC. This translates into CASSLASSVAGSYNEQFF. Using reference TRBV11-3 and TRBJ2-1 for the parts outside the CDR3, the full variable domain is EAGVVQSPRYKIIEKKQPVAFWCNPISGHNTLYWYLQNLGQGPELLIRYENEEAVDDSQLPKDRFSAERLKGVDSTLKIQPAELGDSAVYLCASSLASSVAGSYNEQFFGPGTRLTVL.

This sequence joins TRBV19 and TRBJ1-3; D not resolved. CDR1 is LNHDA and CDR2 is SQIVND in the germline V gene (reference sequence). This CDR3 is built from 14 residues. The V gene lost 2 bases and the J gene lost 4 bases, with 9 bases spanning the gap. The CDR3 DNA sequence: TGTGCCAGTAGTATATATAACAGAGGAAACACCATATATTTT. Its protein is CASSIYNRGNTIYF. The variable domain in full, with the rest retrieved from reference TRBV19 and TRBJ1-3, is DGGITQSPKYLFRKEGQNVTLSCEQNLNHDAMYWYRQDPGQGLRLIYYSQIVNDFQKGDIAEGYSVSREKKESFPLTVTSAQKNPTAFYLCASSIYNRGNTIYFGEGSWLTVV.